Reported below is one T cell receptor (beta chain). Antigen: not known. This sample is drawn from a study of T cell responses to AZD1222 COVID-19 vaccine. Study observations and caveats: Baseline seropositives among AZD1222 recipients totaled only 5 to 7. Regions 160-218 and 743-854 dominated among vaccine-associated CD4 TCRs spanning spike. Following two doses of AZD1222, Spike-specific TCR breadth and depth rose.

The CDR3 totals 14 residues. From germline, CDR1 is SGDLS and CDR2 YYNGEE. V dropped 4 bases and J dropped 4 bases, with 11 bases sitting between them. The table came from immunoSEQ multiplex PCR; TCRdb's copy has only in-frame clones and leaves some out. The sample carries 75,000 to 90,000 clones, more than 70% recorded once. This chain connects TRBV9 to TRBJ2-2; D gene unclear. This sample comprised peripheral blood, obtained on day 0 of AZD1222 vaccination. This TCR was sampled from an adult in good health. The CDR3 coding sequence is TGTGCCAGCAGCCCCATGCTGGTCACCGGGGAGCTGTTTTTT. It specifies CASSPMLVTGELFF. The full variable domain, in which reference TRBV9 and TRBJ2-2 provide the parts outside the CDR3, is DSGVTQTPKHLITATGQRVTLRCSPRSGDLSVYWYQQSLDQGLQFLIQYYNGEERAKGNILERFSAQQFPDLHSELNLSSLELGDSALYFCASSPMLVTGELFFGEGSRLTVL.